This T cell receptor beta chain was identified during a study of cytomegalovirus exposure and HLA in healthy donors. This PCR relied on a set of 60 Vbeta primers and 13 Jbeta primers. Assay: immunoSEQ multiplex PCR; the TCRdb copy retains only in-frame clones and omits some. Seen here are fewer than 150,000 clones, about 77% observed once, and the top ten hold 1% to 1.5%. This CDR3 comprises 13 residues. Between the trimmed V and J ends, which lost 8 bases and 1 base, there was a span of 11 bases. Germline V lookup: CDR1 SNHLY, CDR2 FYNNEI. This clone was observed many times. The chain uses TRBV2 and TRBJ1-2; no firm D call. The TCR originated in a man aged 50 or older in good health and CMV-seronegative. The specimen was PBMCs. CDR3 region: CASRGPFNYGYTF. The CDR3 nucleotides read TGTGCCAGCCGTGGGCCCTTTAACTATGGCTACACCTTC.